Shown below are 13 T cell receptor beta chains from a single sample sequenced in a study of CD8+CD57+ T cells in acquired aplastic anemia. Genomic DNA acted as the template from which TCR beta VDJ combination and CDR3 sequence profiling were carried out. MiXCR was run by TCRdb on the reads, yielding one entry per CDR3 protein. The table shows some 180,000 distinct CDR3 sequences, with roughly 65% occurring only once. Patients who underwent sequencing had shown CD8+CD57+ cell expansion by flow cytometry. Source material: sorted CD4+, CD8+, or CD8+CD57+ T cells (not recorded which) from PBMCs. These receptors originate from a human donor with aplastic anemia.

The rearrangement joins TRBV15 to TRBJ2-5, with D possibly being TRBD1 or TRBD2 (6 bases each). CDR1 LNHNV and CDR2 YYDKDF come from the germline V gene (reference sequence). The germline V and J ends were trimmed by 3 bases and 4 bases, with 12 bases remaining between them. There are 14 residues in the CDR3. CDR3 loop: CATSRGGQLETQYF. CDR3 DNA: TGTGCCACCAGCAGGGGAGGACAGTTAGAGACCCAGTACTTC.

The sample holds one count of this clonotype. The CDR3 loop is CASSSGSTTSDQQFF. DNA of the CDR3: TGCGCCAGCAGCTCCGGTTCTACTACTAGCGATCAGCAGTTCTTC. The V call is TRBV5-1, the J call TRBJ2-1, with TRBD2 identical over 7 bases. The V gene's germline CDR1 is SGHRS and CDR2 YFSETQ. The CDR3 covers 15 residues. Unmatched junction bases numbered 14, after V lost 3 bases and J lost 11 bases.

This clonotype was observed many times. The rearrangement links TRBV2 to TRBJ2-7; no clear D gene. CDR1 is SNHLY, CDR2 FYNNEI, per germline. The germline V and J ends were trimmed by 2 bases and 4 bases, with 3 bases remaining between them. CDR3 length equals 11 residues. DNA of the CDR3: TGTGCCAGCAGTGAAAAGTACGAGCAGTACTTC. Amino acids: CASSEKYEQYF.

The chain combines TRBV10-1 with TRBJ2-2; the D call may be TRBD1 or TRBD2 (5 bases each). V was clipped by 0 bases and J by 9 bases, with 5 bases between them. The CDR3 has 12 residues. Germline CDR1 is WNHNN and CDR2 is SYGVQD (reference sequence). CDR3 protein: CASSESGRELFF. In DNA form, the CDR3 reads TGCGCCAGCAGTGAGTCGGGACGGGAGCTGTTTTTT.

This rearrangement joins TRBV10-3 to TRBJ2-3, with 14 bases lining up with TRBD2. The CDR3 runs 16 residues. The J segment lost 9 bases and the V segment lost 0 bases, leaving 5 bases of the junction unmatched. Germline V gene lookup returns CDR1 ENHRY and CDR2 SYGVKD. The CDR3 loop reads CAISESGLAGVQTQYF. DNA of the CDR3: TGTGCCATCAGTGAGTCGGGACTAGCGGGGGTGCAAACGCAGTATTTT.

The rearrangement uses TRBV20-1 and TRBJ2-3, with D unresolved. The V end was cut by 3 bases, the J end by 0 bases, with 10 bases between. Germline V lookup: CDR1 DFQATT, CDR2 SNEGSKA (reference sequence). This CDR3 has 14 amino acids. Written as DNA, the CDR3 is TGCAGTGCTAGGGGCAGGTCTAGCACAGATACGCAGTATTTT. It codes for CSARGRSSTDTQYF.

The V gene is TRBV7-8, the J gene TRBJ1-1; unclear D gene. The germline V and J ends were trimmed by 2 bases and 1 base, with 11 bases remaining between them. The CDR3 contains 15 residues. Germline-derived CDR1 and CDR2 are SGHVS and FQNEAQ. The CDR3 protein is CASSLLRAANTEAFF. The CDR3 DNA is TGTGCCAGCAGCTTATTGAGGGCGGCGAACACTGAAGCTTTCTTT.

This clonotype has a count of ten or more. The chain employs TRBV2 and TRBJ2-3; 12 bases agree with TRBD2. The V gene's germline CDR1 is SNHLY and CDR2 FYNNEI. Trimming removed 10 bases from V and 4 bases from J; junction bases left unmatched: 6. This CDR3 comprises 14 residues. This chain's CDR3 is CATPSGGAPDTQYF. The DNA of the CDR3 is TGTGCCACCCCTAGCGGGGGGGCACCAGATACGCAGTATTTT.

V is TRBV20-1 and J is TRBJ2-7; D not resolved. The CDR3 is 13 amino acids. V dropped 6 bases and J dropped 6 bases, with 18 bases sitting between them. Germline-derived CDR1 and CDR2 are DFQATT and SNEGSKA (reference sequence). CDR3 in DNA: TGCAGTGCCAAGAGAGCAGTCGTAGGCGAGCAGTACTTC. Its translation: CSAKRAVVGEQYF.

The chain has TRBV2 and TRBJ1-2, with a tentative D call TRBD1 (5 bases). The CDR3 covers 15 residues. Trimming left V 2 bases short and J 4 bases short, with 14 bases between. The germline CDR1 and CDR2 sequences are SNHLY and FYNNEI. The CDR3 reads CASSEQGRGGYGYTF. As DNA, the CDR3 is TGTGCCAGCAGTGAACAGGGAAGGGGCGGCTATGGCTACACCTTC. Drawing the rest from reference TRBV2 and TRBJ1-2, the complete variable domain is EPEVTQTPSHQVTQMGQEVILRCVPISNHLYFYWYRQILGQKVEFLVSFYNNEISEKSEIFDDQFSVERPDGSNFTLKIRSTKLEDSAMYFCASSEQGRGGYGYTFGSGTRLTVV.

The V call is TRBV7-8, the J call TRBJ2-5; 11 nucleotides agree with TRBD2. The CDR3 loop spans 18 amino acids. The germline V gene has CDR1 SGHVS and CDR2 FQNEAQ. J gave up 0 bases and V 2 bases, and 8 bases lay outside the gene matches. Here the CDR3 reads CASSLKLAGEKYQETQYF. The CDR3 bases are TGTGCCAGCAGCTTAAAACTAGCGGGGGAGAAGTACCAAGAGACCCAGTACTTC.

This clonotype has a handful of counts. The chain carries TRBV19 and TRBJ1-6; possible D gene TRBD1, 5 bases. Germline V gene lookup returns CDR1 LNHDA and CDR2 SQIVND (reference sequence). The CDR3 covers 12 residues. The germline V and J ends were trimmed by 4 bases and 12 bases, with 10 bases remaining between them. CDR3 residues: CASSTGRGPLHF. The CDR3 region has the DNA TGTGCCAGTAGTACAGGAAGGGGACCCCTCCACTTT.

The J gene is TRBJ2-7, the V gene TRBV5-4; perhaps D is TRBD1 or TRBD2 (5 bases each). The length of the CDR3 is 13 residues. Trimming took off 6 bases at V and 4 bases at J, with 14 bases between the two ends. Per the germline V gene, CDR1 is SGHNT and CDR2 is YYREEE (reference sequence). This chain's CDR3 is CASNQMGDYEQYF. In nucleotides, the CDR3 is TGTGCCAGCAACCAAATGGGGGATTACGAGCAGTACTTC.